A single sample gave rise to the 17 T cell receptor beta chains below, sequenced in a study of cytomegalovirus exposure and HLA in healthy donors. PCR primers comprised 60 Vbeta and 13 Jbeta primers. The data were produced by immunoSEQ multiplex PCR, yet TCRdb's version contains in-frame clones alone and is incomplete. Among about 98,000 clones listed, about 80% were seen once. The material sequenced was PBMCs. The origin of the receptors is a man aged 18 to 35 in good health and CMV-seropositive.

The chain carries TRBV11-2 and TRBJ2-5, with D possibly being TRBD1 (6 bases). The V end was cut by 6 bases, the J end by 3 bases, with 17 bases between. This CDR3 is 15 amino acids long. CDR1 and CDR2 (germline): SGHAT, FQNNGV. CDR3 in DNA: TGTGCCAGCAGTTCCATGGACGGGACAAAAGAGACCCAGTACTTC. Protein product: CASSSMDGTKETQYF.

The chain combines TRBV28 with TRBJ1-1; 7 bases are a match to TRBD1. This CDR3 has 13 residues. The germline CDR1 and CDR2 sequences are MDHEN and SYDVKM. The ends lost 7 bases at V and 11 bases at J; junction bases unmatched: 13. CDR3 loop: CASILGGDREAFF. The DNA for the CDR3 is TGTGCCAGCATCCTGGGGGGCGACAGGGAGGCTTTCTTT.

This clone was seen only once. A far more abundant clone sits one base away, making this likely a read error. The chain links TRBV28 to TRBJ2-3; maybe TRBD1 (5 bases). Trimming pared 2 bases from V and 2 bases from J, leaving 17 bases between. Per the germline V gene, CDR1 is MDHEN and CDR2 is SYDVKM. This CDR3 has 17 residues. The CDR3 sequence is CASSLEQGRGITDTQYF. The DNA for the CDR3 is TGTGCCAGCAGTTTAGAGCAGGGTCGCGGTATCACAGATACGCAGTATTTT.

The chain is built from TRBV7-2 and TRBJ2-1; D perhaps matches TRBD2 (5 bases). Trimming cost V 1 base and J 10 bases, with 8 bases left between them. This CDR3 has 12 residues. Germline V CDR1 and CDR2: SGHTA, FQGNSA. The CDR3 region is CASSLDGGEQFF. The CDR3, as DNA: TGTGCCAGCAGCTTAGATGGCGGGGAGCAGTTCTTC.

The genes are TRBV4-1 and TRBJ1-6; TRBD1 aligns across 7 bases. J gave up 7 bases and V 6 bases, and 9 bases lay outside the gene matches. The V gene's germline CDR1 is MGHRA and CDR2 YSYEKL. The CDR3 has 15 amino acids. CDR3 sequence (DNA): TGCGCCAGCAGGTATGGGGACAGAGAGAATTCACCCCTCCACTTT. Translation: CASRYGDRENSPLHF.

The chain combines TRBV7-9 with TRBJ2-5; D perhaps matches TRBD1 (6 bases). Per germline, CDR1 SEHNR and CDR2 FQNEAQ (reference sequence). V was pared by 5 bases and J by 1 base, with 11 bases between. The CDR3 totals 14 residues. The CDR3 reads CASSSGQLQETQYF. CDR3 nucleotide sequence: TGTGCCAGCAGCAGCGGACAGCTCCAAGAGACCCAGTACTTC.

CDR3 sequence: CASSLRGRSYGYTF. CDR3 DNA sequence: TGTGCCAGCAGTTTGCGGGGTCGGAGCTATGGCTACACCTTC. The chain joins TRBV28 to TRBJ1-2; no firm D call. The CDR3 length is 14 residues. CDR1 and CDR2 from the germline V gene are MDHEN and SYDVKM. V dropped 3 bases and J dropped 4 bases, with 12 bases sitting between them.

The J gene is TRBJ1-1, the V gene TRBV28; TRBD1 aligns across 7 bases. The germline CDR1 and CDR2 sequences are MDHEN and SYDVKM. CDR3 size: 15 residues. V lost 4 bases and J lost 1; bases outside the gene matches: 6. As DNA, the CDR3 is TGTGCCAGCAGTTCGGAGGGGGCGTCGAACACTGAAGCTTTCTTT. It translates to CASSSEGASNTEAFF.

The V gene is TRBV2, the J gene TRBJ1-4; 11 positions match TRBD1. The CDR3 loop spans 15 amino acids. Germline loops: CDR1 SNHLY, CDR2 FYNNEI. V was clipped by 4 bases and J by 6 bases; unmatched bases: 4. The CDR3 sequence: CASSGRDRGDEKLFF. CDR3 DNA: TGTGCCAGCAGTGGCAGGGACAGGGGGGATGAAAAACTGTTTTTT.

The table lists this clone with a few counts. This rearrangement joins TRBV14 to TRBJ2-1; 11 bases line up with TRBD2. The CDR3 loop spans 16 amino acids. J was trimmed by 7 bases and V by 4 bases; bases with no gene match: 9. The germline gives CDR1 SGHDN, CDR2 FVKESK. The CDR3 DNA follows: TGTGCCAGCAGCCTCTATCTGACTAGCGGGGCTAATGAGCAGTTCTTC. It specifies CASSLYLTSGANEQFF.

The chain uses TRBV27 and TRBJ1-2; 9 positions match TRBD1. The CDR3 consists of 15 residues. Looked up from germline, CDR1 is MNHEY and CDR2 is SMNVEV (reference sequence). V shed 1 base and J 7 bases; nucleotides not matched to a gene: 7. The CDR3 DNA follows: TGTGCCAGCAGTTTATATCGAGGGACAGGGTTTGGCTACACCTTC. Its protein product is CASSLYRGTGFGYTF.

This clone has a handful of counts. V usage is TRBV6-5 and J usage is TRBJ1-1; unclear D gene. CDR3 size: 13 residues. V lost 7 bases and J lost 4, with 13 bases in between. Germline CDR1 MNHEY, CDR2 SVGAGI. The CDR3 DNA reads TGTGCCAGCACCAATGGCGGGAGCACTGAAGCTTTCTTT. Translation: CASTNGGSTEAFF.

The chain recombines TRBV7-8 with TRBJ1-1, with TRBD1 identical over 10 bases. CDR1 SGHVS and CDR2 FQNEAQ come from the germline V gene. This CDR3 comprises 15 residues. V lost 5 bases and J lost 11; bases outside the gene matches: 14. For the CDR3, the DNA is TGTGCCAGCAGCACGAGACAGGGGGCGCGGGGCTGGGCTTTCTTT. Its translation: CASSTRQGARGWAFF. The whole variable domain, filled in from reference TRBV7-8 and TRBJ1-1, reads GAGVSQSPRYKVAKRGQDVALRCDPISGHVSLFWYQQALGQGPEFLTYFQNEAQLDKSGLPSDRFFAERPEGSVSTLKIQRTQQEDSAVYLCASSTRQGARGWAFFGQGTRLTVV.

The chain uses TRBV5-1 and TRBJ2-5; 14 positions match TRBD2. The germline V gene encodes CDR1 SGHRS and CDR2 YFSETQ. There are 16 residues in the CDR3. V shed 4 bases, J shed 5 bases, and the junction held 7 bases outside the gene matches. CDR3 sequence: CASSLRLAGGRETQYF. DNA for the CDR3: TGCGCCAGCAGCCTCCGACTAGCGGGGGGGCGGGAGACCCAGTACTTC.

This clone is a singleton in its sample. V gene TRBV6-5 combines with J gene TRBJ1-5, with TRBD1 matching 7 bases. The J segment lost 5 bases and the V segment lost 2 bases, leaving 3 bases of the junction unmatched. Germline CDR1 and CDR2: MNHEY and SVGAGI. This CDR3 spans 14 amino acids. CDR3 residues: CASSYGRGDQPQHF. The CDR3, as DNA: TGTGCCAGCAGTTACGGCAGGGGGGATCAGCCCCAGCATTTT.

This sequence joins TRBV23-1 and TRBJ2-3, with D perhaps TRBD1 (6 bases). TRBV23-1 is treated as an ORF (open reading frame) with a function not yet certain. V dropped 1 base and J dropped 1 base, with 27 bases sitting between them. The CDR3 spans 21 residues. Here the CDR3 DNA reads TGCGCCAGCAGTCAATGGATGCGACCCCGTAGACAGTGGGGGCGCACAGATACGCAGTATTTT. As protein: CASSQWMRPRRQWGRTDTQYF.

The rearrangement joins TRBV2 to TRBJ2-5, with 7 bases that match TRBD1. CDR1 is SNHLY and CDR2 is FYNNEI in the germline V gene. The CDR3 has 13 amino acids. V trimming: 6 bases; J trimming: 3 bases; junction bases outside the gene matches: 4. CDR3 sequence (DNA): TGTGCCAGCAGCGACGACAGGGAAGAGACCCAGTACTTC. Its protein is CASSDDREETQYF.